This passage covers 24 T cell receptor beta chains from one sample sequenced in a study of blood T cells in healthy people across ages. It was with a sample-barcoded 5' primer and a J-beta primer mix that a second PCR of roughly 6 to 12 cycles was run. TCRdb re-derived calls from the 5' RACE reads in MiXCR, one entry per CDR3 protein. The table includes roughly 1,500,000 distinct CDR3 sequences, 34% detected once. Material: blood. The receptors stem from a woman in her twenties or thirties in good health.

This chain links TRBV6-1 with TRBJ2-1, with 7 bases lining up with TRBD1. The length of the CDR3 is 13 residues. Germline trimming cut 6 bases from V and 5 bases from J; bases unmatched to any gene: 4. Germline-derived CDR1 and CDR2 are MNHNS and SASEGT. CDR3 region: CASRAQGDNEQFF. CDR3 nucleotides: TGTGCCAGCAGGGCCCAGGGGGACAATGAGCAGTTCTTC.

This clonotype has just one count. The J gene is TRBJ1-2, the V gene TRBV5-5, with 7 bases fitting TRBD1. This CDR3 region has 13 residues. With 4 bases clipped from V and 6 bases from J, the junction kept 6 bases outside the gene matches. From germline, CDR1 is SGHKS and CDR2 YYEKEE (reference sequence). The CDR3 loop is CASSPLGTDGYTF. The CDR3, as DNA: TGTGCCAGCAGCCCCCTGGGGACAGATGGCTACACCTTC.

The genes are TRBV3-1 and TRBJ2-2, with D perhaps assigned TRBD1 or TRBD2 (6 bases each). The CDR3 runs to 15 residues. From germline, CDR1 is LGHDT and CDR2 YNNKEL (reference sequence). Trimming left V 1 base short and J 4 bases short, with 10 bases between. CDR3 coding DNA: TGTGCCAGCAGCCAAGGGGGGGCAAGCACCGGGGAGCTGTTTTTT. As protein: CASSQGGASTGELFF.

This clonotype was detected only a few times. The J gene is TRBJ2-5, the V gene TRBV15; TRBD2 agrees at 8 bases. Germline loops: CDR1 LNHNV, CDR2 YYDKDF (reference sequence). The CDR3 totals 14 residues. J was trimmed by 3 bases and V by 5 bases; bases with no gene match: 5. CDR3 nucleotide sequence: TGTGCCACCAGCGACCGTAGCGGGGAAGAGACCCAGTACTTC. This codes for CATSDRSGEETQYF.

This clonotype appeared many times. The CDR3 region is CSAALVGSYLNSPLHF. CDR3 nucleotide sequence: TGCAGTGCTGCCCTAGTAGGGTCTTACCTTAATTCACCCCTCCACTTT. V gene TRBV20-1 combines with J gene TRBJ1-6; D unclear. The germline CDR1 and CDR2 sequences are DFQATT and SNEGSKA (reference sequence). CDR3 length: 16 amino acids. The germline V and J ends were trimmed by 5 bases and 6 bases, with 20 bases remaining between them.

Here the CDR3 DNA reads TGTGCCAGCAGCTTAGGCCCCCGGTACTCACCCCTCCACTTT. As protein: CASSLGPRYSPLHF. V usage is TRBV7-9 and J usage is TRBJ1-6; D not certain. CDR1 is SEHNR and CDR2 is FQNEAQ in the germline V gene (reference sequence). The CDR3 is 14 residues long. V lost 1 base and J lost 10, with 11 bases in between.

There are a few counts of this clonotype. The genes are TRBV12-3 or TRBV12-4 and TRBJ2-3, with 12 nucleotides matching TRBD2. This CDR3 is 16 amino acids long. V dropped 1 base and J dropped 6; count of bases not matched to a gene: 5. CDR3 protein: CASSLGSSGRADTQYF. In DNA form, the CDR3 reads TGTGCCAGCAGTTTAGGTTCTAGCGGGAGGGCCGATACGCAGTATTTT.

The chain combines TRBV7-3 with TRBJ2-7, with 10 bases that match TRBD2. With V trimmed by 5 bases and J by 6 bases, 10 bases remained unmatched. Germline CDR1 reads SGHTA; CDR2 reads FQGTGA. The CDR3 has 15 residues. CDR3 sequence: CASSVETLAGAEQYF. In DNA form, the CDR3 reads TGTGCCAGCAGCGTAGAGACGCTAGCGGGAGCCGAGCAGTACTTC.

The genes are TRBV6-5 and TRBJ2-3; TRBD2 matches 12 bases. The CDR3 has 17 residues. V shed 6 bases and J 0 bases; nucleotides not matched to a gene: 7. Per the germline V gene, CDR1 is MNHEY and CDR2 is SVGAGI. CDR3 DNA: TGTGCCAGCAGCCTTACTAGCGGGAGGACTAGCACAGATACGCAGTATTTT. It specifies CASSLTSGRTSTDTQYF.

This clonotype was counted a few times. The chain combines TRBV7-9 with TRBJ1-6; weak D call: TRBD1 (6 bases). Per germline, CDR1 SEHNR and CDR2 FQNEAQ (reference sequence). This CDR3 has 14 residues. Trimming left V 4 bases short and J 7 bases short, with 11 bases between. In nucleotides, the CDR3 is TGTGCCAGCAGCTCGAACGGACAGAATTCACCCCTCCACTTT. This translates into CASSSNGQNSPLHF.

The V and J genes are TRBV5-1 and TRBJ1-1; D remains ambiguous. With 3 bases removed from V and 4 bases from J, the gap between germline ends came to 10 bases. The CDR3 extends over 13 amino acids. CDR1 SGHRS and CDR2 YFSETQ come from the germline V gene. CDR3 DNA sequence: TGCGCCAGCAGCTCGGAGGGCGGCACTGAAGCTTTCTTT. Amino acids: CASSSEGGTEAFF.

The V and J genes are TRBV6-2 or TRBV6-3 and TRBJ1-1; D gene ambiguous. The CDR3 extends over 16 amino acids. Between the trimmed V and J ends, which lost 0 bases and 0 bases, there was a span of 11 bases. Germline V gene lookup returns CDR1 MNHEY and CDR2 SVGEGT. CDR3 residues: CASSYSQQSMNTEAFF. The CDR3 bases are TGTGCCAGCAGTTACTCGCAGCAAAGCATGAACACTGAAGCTTTCTTT.

The chain employs TRBV10-3 and TRBJ1-2; 12 bases are a match to TRBD1. In germline, CDR1 is ENHRY, CDR2 SYGVKD. V was clipped by 11 bases and J by 7 bases; unmatched bases: 20. The CDR3 length is 17 residues. The CDR3 nucleotides read TGTGCCGCTAACGTGGGACAGGGGGCGCCGGTCCAATCTGGCTACACCTTC. Protein: CAANVGQGAPVQSGYTF.

In this sample, this clonotype turned up a few times. The chain employs TRBV4-1 and TRBJ1-1; D gene ambiguous. The CDR3 consists of 16 residues. V lost 0 bases and J lost 1, with 12 bases in between. Germline V gene data show CDR1 as MGHRA and CDR2 as YSYEKL. The CDR3, as DNA: TGCGCCAGCAGCCAAGATTCTGGGGAGGGGAACACTGAAGCTTTCTTT. The encoded protein is CASSQDSGEGNTEAFF.

V and J are TRBV6-2 or TRBV6-3 and TRBJ2-1; maybe TRBD2 (6 bases). Deletions cut 8 bases from V and 6 bases from J, with 20 bases between. The CDR3 totals 15 residues. Per germline, CDR1 MNHEY and CDR2 SVGEGT. CDR3 sequence: CASERLAGPSNEQFF. The CDR3 bases are TGTGCCAGCGAACGTTTGGCGGGACCCTCCAATGAGCAGTTCTTC.

This clonotype was picked up a small number of times. One end of the junction fails to match germline, which may point to a read error. The V call is TRBV4-1, the J call TRBJ2-1; 11 bases align to TRBD2. The CDR3 runs 17 residues. CDR1 is MGHRA, CDR2 YSYEKL, per germline. CDR3 nucleotides: TGCGCCGGCAGCCAAGCGGTACTAGCGGGGGCTTACAATGAGCAGTTCTTC. Protein sequence: CAGSQAVLAGAYNEQFF.

The chain combines TRBV5-1 with TRBJ2-6; D ambiguous. In germline, CDR1 is SGHRS, CDR2 YFSETQ. V lost 0 bases to trimming and J lost 5 bases, with 15 bases between them. This CDR3 has 17 amino acids. The CDR3 sequence: CASSLEGPRVRANVLTF. The CDR3 nucleotides are TGCGCCAGCAGCTTGGAGGGCCCTAGGGTCCGGGCCAACGTCCTGACTTTC.

This clonotype occurred a few times. V usage is TRBV3-1 and J usage is TRBJ2-1, with TRBD2 matching 9 bases. There are 16 residues in the CDR3. CDR1 is LGHDT and CDR2 is YNNKEL in the germline V gene (reference sequence). V was pared by 4 bases and J by 5 bases, with 9 bases of the junction left unmatched. CDR3 bases: TGTGCCAGCAGCCGAGTAGCGGGAGTATTTGACAATGAGCAGTTCTTC. Protein product: CASSRVAGVFDNEQFF.

The chain couples TRBV27 to TRBJ2-1, with a weak D call TRBD2 (5 bases). There are 12 residues in the CDR3. Germline CDR1 is MNHEY and CDR2 is SMNVEV (reference sequence). V lost 6 bases, J lost 6 bases, and 9 bases lay in between. CDR3 DNA: TGTGCCAGCAGACACACTAGCAATGAGCAGTTCTTC. Its protein is CASRHTSNEQFF.

This clonotype was picked up a small number of times. The chain uses TRBV5-6 and TRBJ1-1; no firm D call. Germline CDR1 reads SGHDT; CDR2 reads YYEEEE. Trimming cost V 0 bases and J 4 bases, with 10 bases left between them. The CDR3 extends over 14 amino acids. CDR3 protein: CASSLGWRSTEAFF. CDR3 nucleotide sequence: TGTGCCAGCAGCTTGGGATGGAGAAGCACTGAAGCTTTCTTT.

The chain links TRBV3-1 to TRBJ2-7; D could derive from TRBD1 or TRBD2 (6 bases each). With 0 bases removed from V and 0 bases from J, the gap between germline ends came to 12 bases. CDR1 LGHDT and CDR2 YNNKEL come from the germline V gene (reference sequence). This CDR3 comprises 16 residues. CDR3 DNA sequence: TGTGCCAGCAGCCAAGACGCGGAGGGGGTCTCCTACGAGCAGTACTTC. Translating it yields CASSQDAEGVSYEQYF.

V gene TRBV7-2 combines with J gene TRBJ2-1; D ambiguous. CDR3 length: 16 residues. V was pared by 0 bases and J by 3 bases, with 12 bases between. Germline V lookup: CDR1 SGHTA, CDR2 FQGNSA. In DNA, the CDR3 is TGTGCCAGCAGCTTAGCGCATACAGTTTTCTACAATGAGCAGTTCTTC. Its translation: CASSLAHTVFYNEQFF.

The V call is TRBV20-1, the J call TRBJ1-5, with unresolved D. Trimming stripped 4 bases from V and 0 bases from J, with 7 bases between. This CDR3 has 13 amino acids. Germline V lookup: CDR1 DFQATT, CDR2 SNEGSKA (reference sequence). The CDR3 DNA sequence: TGCAGTGCTAAGCAGGATAGCAATCAGCCCCAGCATTTT. This sequence encodes CSAKQDSNQPQHF.

This clonotype was observed once. The chain carries TRBV20-1 and TRBJ1-2; a possible D gene is TRBD1 (6 bases). The CDR3 totals 13 residues. Germline assignment: CDR1 DFQATT and CDR2 SNEGSKA (reference sequence). Trimming removed 3 bases from V and 3 bases from J, with 11 bases in between. For the CDR3, the DNA is TGCAGTGCTAGGCTACAGGGCTACTATGGCTACACCTTC. Its protein is CSARLQGYYGYTF.